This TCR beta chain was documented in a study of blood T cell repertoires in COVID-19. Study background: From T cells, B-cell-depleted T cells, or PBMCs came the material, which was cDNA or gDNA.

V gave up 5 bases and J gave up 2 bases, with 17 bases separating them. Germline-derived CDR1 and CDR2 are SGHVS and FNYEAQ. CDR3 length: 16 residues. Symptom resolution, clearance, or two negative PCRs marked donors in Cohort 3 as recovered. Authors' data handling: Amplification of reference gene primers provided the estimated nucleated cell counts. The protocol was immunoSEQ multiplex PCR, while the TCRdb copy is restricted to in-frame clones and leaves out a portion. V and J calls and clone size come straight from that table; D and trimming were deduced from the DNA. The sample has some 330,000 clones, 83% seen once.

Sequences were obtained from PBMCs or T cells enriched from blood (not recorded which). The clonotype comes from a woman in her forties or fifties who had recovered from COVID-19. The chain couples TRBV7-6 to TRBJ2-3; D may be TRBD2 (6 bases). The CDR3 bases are TGTGCCAGCAGCAACATTTTGCGGGACCTCACAGATACGCAGTATTTT. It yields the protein CASSNILRDLTDTQYF.